This T cell receptor beta chain was sequenced for a study of graft-versus-host responses after intestinal transplantation. Study-wide background: Every transplant recipient was induced with anti-thymocyte globulin, then maintained on tacrolimus and steroids for about three years. Study observations and caveats: Patients who carried graft-donor T cell macrochimerism also had high graft-versus-host to host-versus-graft clonal ratios in their allografts. Some GvH clones appeared in ileal mucosa or blood before recipient bone marrow.

V lost 4 bases and J lost 5; bases outside the gene matches: 7. Germline V lookup: CDR1 MNHEY, CDR2 SMNVEV (reference sequence). This CDR3 has 15 amino acids. Points on this clone: Its antigen remains unknown.

The assay was immunoSEQ multiplex PCR, and TCRdb's table has in-frame clones only and misses some. The top ten hold 0.2% to 0.25% of the sample, which has some 110,000 clones, around nine tenths seen once. This chain uses TRBV27 with TRBJ1-4; 7 bases are a match to TRBD1. Specimen: unstimulated CD4+ T cells sorted from spleen or lymph node cells, collected before transplant. The clonotype was recovered from a human donor who was the organ donor for an intestinal transplant. The CDR3 bases are TGTGCCAGCAGTTCCCGTCAGGGGGGAAATGAAAAACTGTTTTTT. Amino acids: CASSSRQGGNEKLFF.